These 2 T cell receptor beta chains were all obtained from the same sample, sequenced in a study of Ad26.COV2.S vaccination and SARS-CoV-2 variants. Here immunoSEQ multiplex PCR was the method, and the copy in TCRdb shows in-frame clones only, minus some. Altogether more than 150,000 clones are present, approximately 90% being singletons, with the ten largest covering around 6.3%. The sample was peripheral blood, taken after recovery from COVID-19. These receptors all come from a human donor who had recovered from COVID-19.

CDR3 residues: CASSSPNQFRQYF. The CDR3 DNA is TGTGCCAGCAGCTCTCCTAACCAGTTCAGGCAGTACTTC. V and J are TRBV6-5 and TRBJ2-7; D is ambiguous. The CDR3 contains 13 residues. CDR1 is MNHEY and CDR2 is SVGAGI in the germline V gene. V lost 6 bases and J lost 9, with 18 bases in between.

The chain recombines TRBV6-2 or TRBV6-3 with TRBJ1-1; tentatively, D is TRBD1 (6 bases). The ends were cut back, 0 bases at V and 0 bases at J, with 8 bases in the middle. Germline V gene data show CDR1 as MNHEY and CDR2 as SVGEGT. The CDR3 has 15 residues. CDR3 amino acids: CASSYSQGLNTEAFF. CDR3 in DNA: TGTGCCAGCAGTTACTCCCAGGGGTTGAACACTGAAGCTTTCTTT.